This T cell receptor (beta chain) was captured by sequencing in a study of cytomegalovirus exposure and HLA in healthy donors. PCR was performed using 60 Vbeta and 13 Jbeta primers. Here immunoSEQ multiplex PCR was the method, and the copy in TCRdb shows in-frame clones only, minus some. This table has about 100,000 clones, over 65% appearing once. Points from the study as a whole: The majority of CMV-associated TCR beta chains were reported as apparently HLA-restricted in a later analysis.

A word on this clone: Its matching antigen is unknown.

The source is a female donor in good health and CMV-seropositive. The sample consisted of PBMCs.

The chain's CDR3 is CASSNLRGPWETQYF. In DNA, the CDR3 is TGTGCCAGCAGCAACCTTAGGGGGCCGTGGGAGACCCAGTACTTC. The genes are TRBV7-2 and TRBJ2-5; 7 positions agree with TRBD1. CDR3 length: 15 residues. CDR1 is SGHTA and CDR2 is FQGNSA in the germline V gene. Trimming took 5 bases from V and 5 from J; bases not matched to a gene: 11.